This T cell receptor (beta chain) emerged from a study of molecular identifiers for immune sequencing clone quantification. Study information: Replicate RNA came from about 20,000 or 100,000 naive CD8 cells and was split five ways, and four parts were sequenced.

Using its own MiXCR run on the PCR reads, TCRdb lists one record per CDR3 protein. Among around 82,000 distinct CDR3 sequences listed, around 19% were seen once. Whole-study results and caveats: Clones of above 20 RNA copies carried over 98% of effector molecules; in naive cells they carried under 1%.

Sorting was used to obtain naive CD8 T cells (CD8+CD4-CCR7+CD45RA+). In this sample, this clonotype turned up many times. The antigen is undetermined. V lost 1 base to trimming and J lost 6 bases; unmatched junction nucleotides: 15. Germline CDR1 is MDHEN and CDR2 is SYDVKM. The CDR3 loop spans 19 amino acids. The TCR sequence derives from a human donor in good health. Some libraries in this study had Jurkat cell RNA spiked in. The chain employs TRBV28 and TRBJ1-5, with 10 bases aligning to TRBD1. Sequenced: naive CD8+ T cells from blood, with Jurkat cell RNA spiked in. As for subset: FACS-sorted CD8+CD4-CCR7+CD45RA+ naive T cells. CDR3 nucleotide sequence: TGTGCCAGCAGTTTATCGGTTCATGGGACAGGGGATGGGGGTCAGCCCCAGCATTTT. This codes for CASSLSVHGTGDGGQPQHF.